The 22 T cell receptor beta chains below were found in one sample sequenced in a study of T-cell memory formation after mild COVID-19. TCRdb analysed the 5' RACE reads with MiXCR anew, one entry per CDR3 protein. Of about 180,000 distinct CDR3 sequences listed, around 16% are singletons. What was sequenced was PBMCs or a T cell subset sorted from them (not recorded which). These receptors came from an adult woman who had mild COVID-19 (a few samples of this study predate the infection). Cell type and time point are not known.

The chain combines TRBV11-2 with TRBJ2-1, with D perhaps matching TRBD1 or TRBD2 (5 bases each). Germline V CDR1 and CDR2: SGHAT, FQNNGV. Deletions cut 5 bases from V and 4 bases from J, with 12 bases between. The CDR3 is 14 residues long. DNA for the CDR3: TGTGCCAGCAGCAAGAGGGGCACTTACAATGAGCAGTTCTTC. Protein sequence: CASSKRGTYNEQFF. Variable domain in full (rest from reference TRBV11-2 and TRBJ2-1): EAGVAQSPRYKIIEKRQSVAFWCNPISGHATLYWYQQILGQGPKLLIQFQNNGVVDDSQLPKDRFSAERLKGVDSTLKIQPAKLEDSAVYLCASSKRGTYNEQFFGPGTRLTVL.

This clonotype has more than one count but fewer than ten. This chain joins TRBV10-3 and TRBJ1-5, with D tentatively TRBD1 (6 bases). Trimming removed 11 bases at V and 0 bases at J, with 17 bases between. CDR1 is ENHRY and CDR2 is SYGVKD in the germline V gene. The CDR3 length is 15 residues. This CDR3 is CASDDGGHSNQPQHF. CDR3 sequence (DNA): TGTGCCTCCGACGATGGGGGCCATAGCAATCAGCCCCAGCATTTT.

The rearrangement links TRBV30 to TRBJ1-2; D might be TRBD1 (5 bases). In germline, CDR1 is GTSNPN, CDR2 SVGIG (reference sequence). Trimming stripped 0 bases from V and 7 bases from J, with 12 bases between. The CDR3 is made up of 13 amino acids. The CDR3 DNA sequence: TGTGCCTGGAGTGTAGGGGAGAAGGTTGGCTACACCTTC. Its protein product is CAWSVGEKVGYTF. Together with reference TRBV30 and TRBJ1-2, the CDR3 gives the full variable domain: SQTIHQWPATLVQPVGSPLSLECTVEGTSNPNLYWYRQAAGRGLQLLFYSVGIGQISSEVPQNLSASRPQDRQFILSSKKLLLSDSGFYLCAWSVGEKVGYTFGSGTRLTVV.

This clonotype was counted only a few times. CDR3 amino acids: CASSDPGLPYEQYF. The CDR3 nucleotides read TGTGCCAGCAGTGACCCAGGGCTCCCCTACGAGCAGTACTTC. The gene calls are TRBV25-1 and TRBJ2-7, with D possibly matching TRBD1 (5 bases). Trimming removed 3 bases from V and 2 bases from J, with 11 bases in between. Germline assignment: CDR1 MGHDK and CDR2 SYGVNS. This CDR3 is 14 amino acids long.

This clonotype was detected a few times. The rearrangement links TRBV12-3 or TRBV12-4 to TRBJ2-3; the D is unclear. V was clipped by 2 bases and J by 7 bases, with 16 bases between them. The CDR3 loop spans 15 amino acids. The CDR3 here is CASSLKLADPNTQYF. The CDR3 region has the DNA TGTGCCAGCAGTTTAAAATTGGCGGATCCGAATACGCAGTATTTT.

This clonotype showed up just a few times. This chain joins TRBV5-1 and TRBJ2-5; D perhaps matches TRBD1 (9 bases). The CDR3 extends over 16 amino acids. Germline V lookup: CDR1 SGHRS, CDR2 YFSETQ. The V and J ends lost 6 bases and 2 bases respectively, with 20 bases between them. The CDR3 loop is CASTPGTGTRQETQYF. The DNA of the CDR3 is TGCGCCAGCACCCCCGGGACAGGGACTAGACAAGAGACCCAGTACTTC.

The CDR3 coding sequence is TGTGCCACCAGTGACTCCGGGACAGGGTCCTACGAGCAGTACTTC. Translating gives CATSDSGTGSYEQYF. This chain joins TRBV24-1 and TRBJ2-7, with 9 bases identical to TRBD1. The CDR3 extends over 15 amino acids. Losses at the gene ends were 4 bases for V and 1 base for J; bases not matched to a gene: 4. Germline lookup yields CDR1 KGHDR and CDR2 SFDVKD.

The sample holds a few counts of this clonotype. The chain has TRBV12-3 or TRBV12-4 and TRBJ1-3; no clear D gene. This CDR3 comprises 14 residues. V lost 3 bases, J lost 0 bases, and 6 bases lay in between. For the CDR3, the DNA is TGTGCCAGCAGTTTGGTAGACTCTGGAAACACCATATATTTT. Translating gives CASSLVDSGNTIYF.

This clonotype came up many times. The rearrangement joins TRBV20-1 to TRBJ2-1; D tentatively reads TRBD1 or TRBD2 (5 bases each). V lost 0 bases, J lost 12 bases, and 15 bases lay in between. This CDR3 has 13 residues. The germline V gene encodes CDR1 DFQATT and CDR2 SNEGSKA (reference sequence). The CDR3 DNA reads as TGCAGTGCTAGAGATCCCAGGGAGAAAGGGCAGTTCTTC. Translation gives CSARDPREKGQFF.

The rearrangement uses TRBV30 and TRBJ2-2; D is unresolved. The V end was cut by 2 bases, the J end by 4 bases, with 8 bases between. The CDR3 contains 13 residues. Germline assignment: CDR1 GTSNPN and CDR2 SVGIG (reference sequence). CDR3 in amino acids: CAWSIRPTGELFF. CDR3 coding DNA: TGTGCCTGGAGTATTCGACCCACCGGGGAGCTGTTTTTT.

There are a few counts of this clonotype. V and J are TRBV5-1 and TRBJ1-5, with D unclear. V was cut by 3 bases and J by 0 bases, with 10 bases left in between. CDR1 and CDR2 (germline): SGHRS, YFSETQ. There are 15 residues in the CDR3. The CDR3 loop is CASSSEGYSNQPQHF. The CDR3 nucleotides are TGCGCCAGCAGCTCTGAGGGATATAGCAATCAGCCCCAGCATTTT.

The chain combines TRBV12-3 or TRBV12-4 with TRBJ2-7; tentative D call: TRBD1 (7 bases). Between the trimmed V and J ends, which lost 8 bases and 1 base, there was a span of 15 bases. The CDR3 is 14 residues long. In DNA, the CDR3 is TGTGCCAGCCGCCAGGGGGGTGAATCCTACGAGCAGTACTTC. Translation gives CASRQGGESYEQYF.

The chain couples TRBV14 to TRBJ2-3; the D is unclear. The V gene lost 1 base and the J gene lost 0 bases, with 11 bases spanning the gap. The CDR3 spans 16 residues. Per the germline V gene, CDR1 is SGHDN and CDR2 is FVKESK. The CDR3 loop reads CASSQGAVASTDTQYF. CDR3 DNA: TGTGCCAGCAGCCAAGGGGCAGTAGCTAGCACAGATACGCAGTATTTT.

This clonotype was observed a handful of times. The germline gene is not matched at one end of the junction; a read error may be the cause. The gene calls are TRBV11-2 and TRBJ2-1; D call uncertain. Germline CDR1 is SGHAT and CDR2 is FQNNGV. The CDR3 consists of 14 residues. CDR3 DNA: TGTGCCAGCAGCTTAGTCCTAGGTTACAGTGAGCAGTTCTTC. This gives the protein CASSLVLGYSEQFF.

The V and J genes are TRBV11-3 and TRBJ2-1; no reliable D call. Trimming stripped 6 bases from V and 8 bases from J, with 11 bases between. CDR1 is SGHNT, CDR2 YENEEA, per germline. The CDR3 is 12 amino acids. CDR3 residues: CASSKGHDEQFF. DNA of the CDR3: TGTGCCAGCAGTAAGGGTCACGATGAGCAGTTCTTC.

The chain combines TRBV7-9 with TRBJ2-6; D might be TRBD1 (5 bases). Trimming shortened V by 5 bases and J by 0 bases, and 14 bases separated the two germline ends. Germline V gives CDR1 SEHNR, CDR2 FQNEAQ (reference sequence). The CDR3 has 17 residues. CDR3 residues: CASSPRGQYSGANVLTF. The CDR3, as DNA: TGTGCCAGCAGCCCAAGGGGCCAATACTCTGGGGCCAACGTCCTGACTTTC.

This clonotype was found many times. V usage is TRBV19 and J usage is TRBJ1-2; D is undetermined. The CDR3 has 11 amino acids. In germline, CDR1 is LNHDA, CDR2 SQIVND (reference sequence). V gave up 5 bases and J gave up 3 bases, with 4 bases separating them. Written as DNA, the CDR3 is TGTGCCAGTAGTTCCGACTATGGCTACACCTTC. It encodes CASSSDYGYTF.

The chain combines TRBV5-6 with TRBJ2-5; 7 bases match TRBD2. The CDR3 extends over 16 amino acids. CDR1 and CDR2 (germline): SGHDT, YYEEEE. V gave up 4 bases and J gave up 5 bases; unmatched junction bases: 14. Here the CDR3 reads CASSALLAPGIETQYF. In nucleotides, the CDR3 is TGTGCCAGCAGCGCGTTACTAGCGCCGGGCATTGAGACCCAGTACTTC.

This clonotype was counted only a few times. The rearrangement joins TRBV19 to TRBJ2-7; D possibly corresponds to TRBD2 (6 bases). CDR1 is LNHDA and CDR2 is SQIVND in the germline V gene (reference sequence). V lost 4 bases and J lost 4, with 17 bases in between. The CDR3 covers 15 residues. The CDR3 bases are TGTGCCAGTAGTAGGGGGGACGAGGGAATGTACGAGCAGTACTTC. This translates into CASSRGDEGMYEQYF.

The chain employs TRBV20-1 and TRBJ1-6; D is perhaps TRBD1 (5 bases). Germline V gene data show CDR1 as DFQATT and CDR2 as SNEGSKA (reference sequence). V was shortened by 2 bases and J by 9 bases, with 11 bases between the two germline ends. CDR3 length: 13 amino acids. CDR3: CSARNTGASPLHF. The CDR3 DNA reads as TGCAGTGCTAGAAACACCGGGGCTTCACCCCTCCACTTT.

This rearrangement joins TRBV14 to TRBJ2-7, with unresolved D. Trimming removed 2 bases at V and 9 bases at J, with 14 bases between. The CDR3 runs 13 residues. From germline, CDR1 is SGHDN and CDR2 FVKESK. Here the CDR3 reads CASSQSTESRQYF. The CDR3 nucleotides read TGTGCCAGCAGCCAATCAACTGAATCGAGGCAGTACTTC.

The J gene is TRBJ1-5, the V gene TRBV27, with a weak D call TRBD1 (5 bases). Germline-derived CDR1 and CDR2 are MNHEY and SMNVEV (reference sequence). The length of the CDR3 is 14 residues. With 3 bases removed from V and 3 bases from J, the gap between germline ends came to 9 bases. In DNA form, the CDR3 reads TGTGCCAGCAGTTTTTCGGGGCCCAATCAGCCCCAGCATTTT. Translating gives CASSFSGPNQPQHF.